Shown below are 7 T cell receptor beta chains from a single sample sequenced in a study of blood T cell repertoires in COVID-19. Method: immunoSEQ multiplex PCR; TCRdb's copy keeps in-frame clones and lacks some. In the table there are roughly 130,000 clones, approximately 80% of which are singletons. What was sequenced was peripheral blood. The receptors here all came from an older woman with acute or convalescent COVID-19.

V usage is TRBV7-8 and J usage is TRBJ1-6, with TRBD1 identical over 7 bases. The V segment lost 3 bases and the J segment 7 bases; nucleotides outside the gene matches: 6. This CDR3 region has 15 residues. Germline CDR1 is SGHVS and CDR2 is FQNEAQ. The CDR3 sequence is CASSFQTGMNSPLHF. Written as DNA, the CDR3 is TGTGCCAGCAGCTTTCAGACAGGGATGAATTCACCCCTCCACTTT.

The chain employs TRBV11-2 and TRBJ2-7; perhaps TRBD1 as D (6 bases). The V end was cut by 5 bases, the J end by 0 bases, with 20 bases between. CDR3 length: 17 amino acids. Looked up from germline, CDR1 is SGHAT and CDR2 is FQNNGV. The CDR3 DNA reads TGTGCCAGCAGCGGAAATGCCCTACAGGGATCCTCCTACGAGCAGTACGTC. The encoded protein is CASSGNALQGSSYEQYV.

The table lists this clone with a few counts. This chain's CDR3 is CAISDMGLQETQYF. The CDR3 region has the DNA TGTGCCATCAGTGATATGGGCCTCCAAGAGACCCAGTACTTC. The chain uses TRBV10-3 and TRBJ2-5, with unresolved D. Germline V gives CDR1 ENHRY, CDR2 SYGVKD. Trimming removed 3 bases from V and 1 base from J, with 9 bases in between. This CDR3 region has 14 residues.

The gene calls are TRBV7-2 and TRBJ1-3, with 8 bases that match TRBD1. The CDR3 is 15 residues long. CDR1 and CDR2 from the germline V gene are SGHTA and FQGNSA. Trimming removed 5 bases from V and 2 bases from J; junction bases left unmatched: 5. CDR3 sequence (DNA): TGTGCCAGCAGCCCCGACAGGGGAGCTGGAAACACCATATATTTT. It yields the protein CASSPDRGAGNTIYF.

The chain combines TRBV19 with TRBJ2-1; 8 bases map to TRBD1. V lost 9 bases, J lost 6 bases, and 7 bases stayed unmatched. The CDR3 extends over 13 amino acids. CDR1 LNHDA and CDR2 SQIVND come from the germline V gene (reference sequence). CDR3 bases: TGTGCCAGCCAAATTCAGGGGGCCAATGAGCAGTTCTTC. Residues: CASQIQGANEQFF.

The rearrangement joins TRBV9 to TRBJ2-3, with a tentative D call TRBD1 (6 bases). This CDR3 has 14 residues. Germline assignment: CDR1 SGDLS and CDR2 YYNGEE. The ends were cut back, 2 bases at V and 2 bases at J, with 9 bases in the middle. CDR3 loop: CASSVGQPTDTQYF. The CDR3 DNA follows: TGTGCCAGCAGCGTCGGACAGCCCACAGATACGCAGTATTTT.

The V gene is TRBV6-2 or TRBV6-3, the J gene TRBJ2-3; 10 nucleotides match TRBD2. CDR1 is MNHEY, CDR2 SVGEGT, per germline. The CDR3 runs to 17 residues. J was trimmed by 6 bases and V by 5 bases; bases with no gene match: 14. Here the CDR3 reads CASSHGERGGRADTQYF. The CDR3 bases are TGTGCCAGCAGTCACGGGGAGCGGGGGGGCCGGGCGGATACGCAGTATTTT.